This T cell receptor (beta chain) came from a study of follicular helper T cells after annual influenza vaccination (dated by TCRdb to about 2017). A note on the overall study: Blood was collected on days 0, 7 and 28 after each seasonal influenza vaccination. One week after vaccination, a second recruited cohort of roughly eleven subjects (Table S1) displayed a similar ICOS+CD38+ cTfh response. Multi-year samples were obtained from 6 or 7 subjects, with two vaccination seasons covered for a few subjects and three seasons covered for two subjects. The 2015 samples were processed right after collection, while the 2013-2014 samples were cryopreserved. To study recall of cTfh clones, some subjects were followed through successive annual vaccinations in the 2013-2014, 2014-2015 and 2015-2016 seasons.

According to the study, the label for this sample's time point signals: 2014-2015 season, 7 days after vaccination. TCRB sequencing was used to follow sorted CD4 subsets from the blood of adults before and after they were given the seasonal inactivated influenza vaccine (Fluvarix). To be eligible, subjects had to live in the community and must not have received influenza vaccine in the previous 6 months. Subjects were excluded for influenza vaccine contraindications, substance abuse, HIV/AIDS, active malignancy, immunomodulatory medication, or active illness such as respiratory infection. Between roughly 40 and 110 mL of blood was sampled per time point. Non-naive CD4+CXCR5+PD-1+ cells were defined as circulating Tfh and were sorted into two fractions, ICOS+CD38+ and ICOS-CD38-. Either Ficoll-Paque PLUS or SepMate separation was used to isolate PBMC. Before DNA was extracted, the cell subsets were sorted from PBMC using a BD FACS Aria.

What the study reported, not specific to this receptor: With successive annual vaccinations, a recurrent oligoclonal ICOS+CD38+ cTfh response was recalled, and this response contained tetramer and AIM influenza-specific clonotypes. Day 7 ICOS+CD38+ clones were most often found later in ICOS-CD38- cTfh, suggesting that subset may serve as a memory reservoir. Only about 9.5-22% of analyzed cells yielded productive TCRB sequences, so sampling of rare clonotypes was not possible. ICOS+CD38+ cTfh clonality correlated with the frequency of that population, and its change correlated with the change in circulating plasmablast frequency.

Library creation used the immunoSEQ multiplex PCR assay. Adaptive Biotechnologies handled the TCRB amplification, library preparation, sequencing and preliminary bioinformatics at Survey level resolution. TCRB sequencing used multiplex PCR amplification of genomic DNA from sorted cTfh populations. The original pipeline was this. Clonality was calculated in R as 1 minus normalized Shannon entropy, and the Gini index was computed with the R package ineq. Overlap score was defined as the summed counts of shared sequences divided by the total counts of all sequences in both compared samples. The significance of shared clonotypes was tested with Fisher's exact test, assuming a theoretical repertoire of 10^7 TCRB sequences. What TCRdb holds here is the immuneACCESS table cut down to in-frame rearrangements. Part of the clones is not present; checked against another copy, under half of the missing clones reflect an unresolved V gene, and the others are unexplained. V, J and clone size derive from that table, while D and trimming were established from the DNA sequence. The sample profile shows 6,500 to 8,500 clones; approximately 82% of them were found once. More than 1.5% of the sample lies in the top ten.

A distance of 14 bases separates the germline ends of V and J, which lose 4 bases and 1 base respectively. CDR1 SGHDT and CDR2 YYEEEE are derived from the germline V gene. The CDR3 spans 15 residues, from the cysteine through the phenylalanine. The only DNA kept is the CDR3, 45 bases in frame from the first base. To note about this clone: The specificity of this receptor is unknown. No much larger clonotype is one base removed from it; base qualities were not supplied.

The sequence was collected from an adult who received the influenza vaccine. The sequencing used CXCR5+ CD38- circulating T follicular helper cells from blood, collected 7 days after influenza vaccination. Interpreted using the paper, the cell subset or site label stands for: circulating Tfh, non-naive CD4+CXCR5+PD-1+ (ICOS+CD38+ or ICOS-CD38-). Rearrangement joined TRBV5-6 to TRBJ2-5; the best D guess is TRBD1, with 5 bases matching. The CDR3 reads CASSADSLSQETQYF. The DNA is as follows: TGTGCCAGCAGCGCCGACAGCCTAAGCCAAGAGACCCAGTACTTC.